Below, 27 T cell receptor beta chains from the same sample are listed, as sequenced in a study of blood T cell repertoires in COVID-19. Using immunoSEQ multiplex PCR, the repertoire was profiled, and TCRdb retains in-frame clones only, with some absent. The data hold 150,000 to 200,000 clones, with 65% to 80% observed a single time. Specimen: PBMCs or T cells enriched from blood (not recorded which). These receptors all stem from a woman in her sixties or seventies in a cohort exposed to, infected with or recovered from COVID-19 (not recorded which).

This rearrangement joins TRBV27 to TRBJ2-7; TRBD1 aligns across 8 bases. J gave up 3 bases and V 5 bases, and 6 bases lay outside the gene matches. The CDR3 length is 14 residues. The germline V gene encodes CDR1 MNHEY and CDR2 SMNVEV (reference sequence). In DNA, the CDR3 is TGTGCCAGCAGTCGCGACAGGGGCCTCTACGAGCAGTACTTC. Translation: CASSRDRGLYEQYF.

The chain links TRBV9 to TRBJ2-1, with 9 bases identical to TRBD2. The V segment lost 0 bases and the J segment 3 bases; nucleotides outside the gene matches: 10. The CDR3 has 18 amino acids. Germline CDR1 and CDR2: SGDLS and YYNGEE. CDR3 in amino acids: CASSVGLAEGPFYNEQFF. In nucleotides, the CDR3 is TGTGCCAGCAGCGTAGGACTAGCGGAGGGGCCCTTCTACAATGAGCAGTTCTTC.

The chain joins TRBV6-5 to TRBJ2-1; TRBD2 agrees at 8 bases. The V gene's germline CDR1 is MNHEY and CDR2 SVGAGI. Trimming took 6 bases from V and 7 from J; bases not matched to a gene: 8. The CDR3 contains 14 residues. CDR3 amino acids: CASRSSGPLNEQFF. The CDR3 nucleotides are TGTGCCAGCAGGTCTAGCGGGCCTTTGAATGAGCAGTTCTTC.

The rearrangement joins TRBV4-3 to TRBJ2-1; TRBD2 is a possible D gene (6 bases). The CDR3 is 15 amino acids. V was trimmed by 1 base and J by 7 bases, leaving 14 bases between them. The germline V gene has CDR1 LGHNA and CDR2 YSLEER. As DNA, the CDR3 is TGCGCCAGCAGCCAAGGCCCGGATGGAGGGAATGAGCAGTTCTTC. This encodes CASSQGPDGGNEQFF.

J is TRBJ2-5 and V is TRBV2; D call uncertain. The CDR3 runs 13 residues. The ends were cut back, 7 bases at V and 4 bases at J, with 13 bases in the middle. The germline CDR1 and CDR2 sequences are SNHLY and FYNNEI. DNA for the CDR3: TGTGCCAGCAACACAGAACCCCCAGAGACCCAGTACTTC. Its translation is CASNTEPPETQYF.

The chain has TRBV29-1 and TRBJ2-7; 7 bases fit TRBD1. CDR1 is SQVTM and CDR2 is ANQGSEA in the germline V gene. The J segment lost 1 base and the V segment lost 5 bases, leaving 5 bases of the junction unmatched. The length of the CDR3 is 13 residues. CDR3: CSVTGTASYEQYF. The DNA for the CDR3 is TGCAGCGTTACCGGGACAGCTTCCTACGAGCAGTACTTC.

V usage is TRBV4-3 and J usage is TRBJ2-3; TRBD1 agrees at 8 bases. The CDR3 consists of 15 residues. Germline loops: CDR1 LGHNA, CDR2 YSLEER. The J segment lost 6 bases and the V segment lost 0 bases, leaving 5 bases of the junction unmatched. In DNA form, the CDR3 reads TGCGCCAGCAGCCAAGAGGACAGGGCGGTGGATACGCAGTATTTT. This encodes CASSQEDRAVDTQYF.

This sequence joins TRBV7-8 and TRBJ1-2; tentative D call: TRBD1 (6 bases). Germline V gene lookup returns CDR1 SGHVS and CDR2 FQNEAQ. The CDR3 runs to 13 residues. Trimming removed 6 bases at V and 8 bases at J, with 16 bases between. The CDR3 loop is CASREGGGRGYTF. DNA for the CDR3: TGTGCCAGCAGAGAAGGCGGGGGCAGAGGCTACACCTTC.

This chain uses TRBV6-2 or TRBV6-3 with TRBJ2-7; 8 positions agree with TRBD2. V gave up 2 bases and J gave up 0 bases; unmatched junction bases: 12. This CDR3 has 18 residues. Per the germline V gene, CDR1 is MNHEY and CDR2 is SVGEGT. The CDR3 region is CASSYPLGLSGSSYEQYF. DNA for the CDR3: TGTGCCAGCAGTTACCCTCTCGGTCTAAGCGGGAGCTCCTACGAGCAGTACTTC.

V gene TRBV18 combines with J gene TRBJ2-3; the D is unclear. Trimming took off 2 bases at V and 4 bases at J, with 4 bases between the two ends. This CDR3 comprises 12 residues. Per the germline V gene, CDR1 is KGHSH and CDR2 is LQKENI. CDR3 coding DNA: TGTGCCAGCTCACCAAGCGCAGATACGCAGTATTTT. This encodes CASSPSADTQYF.

The V and J genes are TRBV12-5 and TRBJ2-3; 7 bases are shared with TRBD1. The germline gives CDR1 LGHNT, CDR2 FRNRAP. V lost 6 bases to trimming and J lost 5 bases; unmatched junction nucleotides: 5. There are 13 residues in the CDR3. CDR3 DNA sequence: TGTGCTAGTGGGAGGACAGGAGAAGATACGCAGTATTTT. Translated: CASGRTGEDTQYF.

V and J are TRBV10-3 and TRBJ1-6; 9 nucleotides line up with TRBD1. This CDR3 is built from 14 residues. The germline CDR1 and CDR2 sequences are ENHRY and SYGVKD. J gave up 7 bases and V 6 bases, and 4 bases lay outside the gene matches. The CDR3 sequence is CAISKTGGNSPLHF. The CDR3 DNA reads as TGTGCCATCAGCAAGACAGGGGGAAATTCACCCCTCCACTTT.

This rearrangement joins TRBV18 to TRBJ2-4; 7 positions match TRBD1. V trimming: 2 bases; J trimming: 7 bases; junction bases outside the gene matches: 8. This CDR3 has 15 amino acids. Germline V CDR1 and CDR2: KGHSH, LQKENI. In DNA, the CDR3 is TGTGCCAGCTCACCAGAGGGACAGCTGAGGAACATTCAGTACTTC. Protein sequence: CASSPEGQLRNIQYF.

The gene calls are TRBV19 and TRBJ1-5; TRBD1 matches 7 bases. This CDR3 is built from 15 residues. Germline V gene lookup returns CDR1 LNHDA and CDR2 SQIVND (reference sequence). The ends lost 7 bases at V and 5 bases at J; junction bases unmatched: 11. CDR3: CASTKTGDRYQPQHF. The CDR3 DNA follows: TGTGCCAGTACCAAAACAGGGGACCGGTATCAGCCCCAGCATTTT.

Details on this clone: At the DNA level, this CDR3 is encoded by other sequences in the same sample as well. CDR3: CASSPRTGNQPQHF. DNA for the CDR3: TGTGCCAGCTCACCCCGGACAGGCAATCAGCCCCAGCATTTT. This rearrangement joins TRBV18 to TRBJ1-5; possibly TRBD1 for D (6 bases). The CDR3 extends over 14 amino acids. The ends were cut back, 3 bases at V and 2 bases at J, with 8 bases in the middle. Per germline, CDR1 KGHSH and CDR2 LQKENI.

The J gene is TRBJ2-5, the V gene TRBV9; D is uncertain. Looked up from germline, CDR1 is SGDLS and CDR2 is YYNGEE. V dropped 1 base and J dropped 5 bases, with 9 bases sitting between them. The CDR3 totals 13 residues. Here the CDR3 reads CASSVTDSETQYF. CDR3 nucleotide sequence: TGTGCCAGCAGCGTAACAGATTCGGAGACCCAGTACTTC.

The V call is TRBV28, the J call TRBJ2-7; 12 nucleotides line up with TRBD1. This CDR3 spans 16 amino acids. J gave up 3 bases and V 6 bases, and 9 bases lay outside the gene matches. Germline loops: CDR1 MDHEN, CDR2 SYDVKM. For the CDR3, the DNA is TGTGCCAGCAGAAGCACCGGGACAGGGGGCTTCTACGAGCAGTACTTC. Translated, it gives CASRSTGTGGFYEQYF.

This clone was picked up a small number of times. The chain couples TRBV5-1 to TRBJ2-1, with 8 bases aligning to TRBD2. Germline-derived CDR1 and CDR2 are SGHRS and YFSETQ. CDR3 size: 15 residues. Unmatched junction bases numbered 5, after V lost 4 bases and J lost 2 bases. The CDR3, as DNA: TGCGCCAGCAGCCTTAGCGGGGAGACCTACAATGAGCAGTTCTTC. Translation: CASSLSGETYNEQFF.

The chain employs TRBV5-4 and TRBJ2-6; 8 nucleotides line up with TRBD2. CDR3 size: 19 residues. With 4 bases clipped from V and 4 bases from J, the junction kept 16 bases outside the gene matches. Per germline, CDR1 SGHNT and CDR2 YYREEE (reference sequence). The CDR3, as DNA: TGTGCCAGCAGCCCGGGGGGGACGGTCATTGCCGACGGGGCCAACGTCCTGACTTTC. It codes for CASSPGGTVIADGANVLTF.

The V and J genes are TRBV28 and TRBJ1-1; D might be TRBD1 (6 bases). The CDR3 loop spans 13 amino acids. The V gene's germline CDR1 is MDHEN and CDR2 SYDVKM. Trimming stripped 6 bases from V and 6 bases from J, with 14 bases between. The CDR3 nucleotides are TGTGCCAGCAGAAAATGGGACAAGGCTGAAGCTTTCTTT. Translating gives CASRKWDKAEAFF.

CDR3 residues: CASSYSVPSGYTDTQYF. CDR3 sequence (DNA): TGTGCCAGCAGTTACTCGGTCCCTAGCGGGTACACAGATACGCAGTATTTT. This chain connects TRBV6-2 or TRBV6-3 to TRBJ2-3, with TRBD2 identical over 8 bases. CDR1 and CDR2 from the germline V gene are MNHEY and SVGEGT. V was clipped by 0 bases and J by 2 bases; unmatched bases: 7. CDR3 length equals 17 residues.

This clone was found a few times. The chain is built from TRBV6-5 and TRBJ1-2; 7 bases are a match to TRBD1. There are 13 residues in the CDR3. V dropped 0 bases and J dropped 7; count of bases not matched to a gene: 2. Germline V gives CDR1 MNHEY, CDR2 SVGAGI. The CDR3 nucleotides are TGTGCCAGCAGTTACTCCACAGGGGCTGGCTACACCTTC. Translation gives CASSYSTGAGYTF.

V is TRBV6-5 and J is TRBJ1-1; TRBD1 agrees at 8 bases. Germline-derived CDR1 and CDR2 are MNHEY and SVGAGI. J lost 5 bases, V lost 6 bases, and 11 bases had no gene match. The CDR3 is 15 amino acids. The chain's CDR3 is CASSPQGGEWTEAFF. CDR3 bases: TGTGCCAGCAGCCCACAGGGGGGCGAGTGGACTGAAGCTTTCTTT.

This clone was seen more than once but under ten times. The J gene is TRBJ1-4, the V gene TRBV27; 7 bases fit TRBD1. This CDR3 is 15 amino acids long. The germline V gene has CDR1 MNHEY and CDR2 SMNVEV (reference sequence). The V and J ends lost 6 bases and 3 bases, in that order; junction bases with no gene match: 7. The CDR3 reads CASRRAGTANEKLFF. The CDR3 nucleotides read TGTGCCAGCAGACGGGCGGGGACAGCTAATGAAAAACTGTTTTTT.

A few counts support this clone. The chain has TRBV6-5 and TRBJ2-7, with TRBD1 identical over 7 bases. This CDR3 comprises 13 residues. The V and J ends lost 11 bases and 1 base, in that order; junction bases with no gene match: 8. The germline V gene has CDR1 MNHEY and CDR2 SVGAGI. Written as DNA, the CDR3 is TGTGCCTGTCGGACAGGCTCATCCTACGAGCAGTACTTC. Protein product: CACRTGSSYEQYF.

The J gene is TRBJ1-5, the V gene TRBV4-2; no clear D. The CDR3 is made up of 19 amino acids. From germline, CDR1 is LGHNA and CDR2 YNFKEQ. Trimming stripped 0 bases from V and 2 bases from J, with 20 bases between. The CDR3 reads CASSQEEDASRFGNQPQHF. The CDR3 DNA reads TGTGCCAGCAGCCAAGAGGAGGATGCATCCCGTTTTGGCAATCAGCCCCAGCATTTT.

As to this clone: The sample has other DNA sequences that encode this CDR3 too. V and J are TRBV18 and TRBJ1-1, with 8 bases identical to TRBD1. The CDR3 has 14 residues. The trim removed 5 bases at V and 1 base at J, leaving 3 bases unmatched. The germline V gene has CDR1 KGHSH and CDR2 LQKENI. The CDR3 nucleotides are TGTGCCAGCTCAAGCGGACAGGGGAACACTGAAGCTTTCTTT. This translates into CASSSGQGNTEAFF.